This TCR beta chain was found in a study of radiation and T cells in renal cell carcinoma. Data came from immunoSEQ multiplex PCR; TCRdb stores just in-frame clones and leaves some out. The profile shows roughly 170,000 clones, about 88% of them singletons. The time point is: blood 4 weeks post-SBRT, at nephrectomy. As to treatment: 15 Gy SBRT to primary tumor, nephrectomy 4 weeks later. Nephrectomy followed 15 Gy stereotactic body radiation by 4 weeks. This clone was counted only a few times. Trimming removed 4 bases from V and 8 bases from J, with 14 bases in between. From germline, CDR1 is SQVTM and CDR2 ANQGSEA. This CDR3 region has 13 residues.

The gene calls are TRBV29-1 and TRBJ1-4, with no clear D. Here the sequenced sample was blood, taken from a patient whose treatment included radiotherapy and nephrectomy. The TCR sequence derives from a woman aged 45 to 65 with renal cell carcinoma. The CDR3 is CSVVMAPGEKLFF. The CDR3 nucleotides read TGCAGCGTTGTGATGGCGCCAGGAGAAAAACTGTTTTTT.